This TCR beta chain was retrieved from a study of regulatory T cells in long-lasting Graves disease. The ends lost 6 bases at V and 5 bases at J; junction bases unmatched: 5. Germline assignment: CDR1 ENHRY and CDR2 SYGVKD. This CDR3 is 14 amino acids long. Researchers made TCR beta libraries by using iRepertoire HTBI primers and running Arm-PCR on CDR3 regions. TCRdb processed the multiplex PCR reads anew with MiXCR; each CDR3 protein has one entry. The sample lists almost 350,000 distinct CDR3 sequences; roughly 21% were seen once. Time point here: persistent/refractory GD, antithyroid drugs over 5 years with positive TRAb. PBMC RNA served as the TCR library source.

This chain uses TRBV10-3 with TRBJ2-5, with TRBD1 matching over 11 bases. The material sequenced was peripheral blood mononuclear cells (PBMCs), taken when the disease was refractory, from a patient treated with antithyroid drugs. The receptor's source is a female donor with Graves disease. CDR3 loop: CAISGTGGTETQYF. The CDR3 DNA follows: TGTGCCATCAGCGGGACAGGGGGTACGGAGACCCAGTACTTC.